The T cell receptor beta chain described here comes from a study of CD8 T cell repertoires and HIV-1 epitope variants. Study in general: Epitopes were three Gag families plus Nef HW9 and YT9.

To note about this clone: Its target is unknown.

Profiling relied on immunoSEQ multiplex PCR, and the TCRdb table lists in-frame clones only, not all of them. The table records some 5,000 clones, approximately 70% of them present only once. CDR3 length: 14 amino acids. Germline V CDR1 and CDR2: MNHEY, SVGAGI. The ends were cut back, 7 bases at V and 1 base at J, with 14 bases in the middle. Sequenced input: cultured CD8+ T cells derived from PBMCs. The clonotype was recovered from a male donor with HIV. J is TRBJ2-7 and V is TRBV6-5, with TRBD1 as a possible D gene (5 bases). The CDR3 loop is CASIKDIISYEQYF. For the CDR3, the DNA is TGTGCCAGCATCAAGGACATAATATCCTACGAGCAGTACTTC.